Included here is one T cell receptor beta chain sequence, with context. The germline CDR1 and CDR2 sequences are SGHAT and FQNNGV. V lost 5 bases, J lost 4 bases, and 12 bases lay in between. This CDR3 is built from 13 residues. This sample stems from a study of CD8 T cells in Susac syndrome. cDNA came from roughly 0.47 to 1 ug RNA primed by random hexamers. By means of immunoSEQ multiplex PCR, TCR beta CDR3 spanning 54 Vbeta and 13 Jbeta underwent amplification. A single record per CDR3 protein comes from TCRdb applying MiXCR to the immunoSEQ multiplex PCR reads. Of approximately 150,000 distinct CDR3 sequences in the sample, roughly nine tenths are singletons; the top ten hold 0.065% to 0.085%. Sequencing of TCR beta was performed on blood CD8+ and CD4+ T cells.

This receptor was identified in a human donor in good health. The genes are TRBV11-2 and TRBJ2-7, with D possibly matching TRBD1 (6 bases). Sequencing used CD4+ T cells from PBMCs. The CDR3 spells CASSPRTVYEQYF. The CDR3 bases are TGTGCCAGCAGCCCAAGGACAGTTTACGAGCAGTACTTC.